The 9 T cell receptor beta chains given below trace back to one sample, sequenced in a study of technical replicates of blood from a handful of donors. TCRdb's copy holds only in-frame clones and misses some; the assay was immunoSEQ multiplex PCR. In the table there are just under 60,000 clones, roughly 91% of which are singletons. Material for sequencing was PBMCs. The receptors were gathered from a human donor in good health. Some clones in this sample may be carry-over from other donors' samples.

V is TRBV7-6 and J is TRBJ2-5; 16 bases map to TRBD2. CDR1 and CDR2 from the germline V gene are SGHVS and FNYEAQ. This CDR3 has 16 amino acids. The J segment lost 5 bases and the V segment lost 5 bases, leaving 5 bases of the junction unmatched. The CDR3 DNA follows: TGTGCCAGCAGCCCCGGGACTAGCGGGAGGGTGGAGACCCAGTACTTC. Translating it yields CASSPGTSGRVETQYF. The whole variable domain, filled in from reference TRBV7-6 and TRBJ2-5, reads GAGVSQSPRYKVTKRGQDVALRCDPISGHVSLYWYRQALGQGPEFLTYFNYEAQQDKSGLPNDRFSAERPEGSISTLTIQRTEQRDSAMYRCASSPGTSGRVETQYFGPGTRLLVL.

The rearrangement joins TRBV2 to TRBJ1-3; D is unclear. Germline loops: CDR1 SNHLY, CDR2 FYNNEI. V lost 6 bases to trimming and J lost 2 bases, with 5 bases between them. The CDR3 consists of 12 residues. In nucleotides, the CDR3 is TGTGCCAGCAGGTGGCCTGGAAACACCATATATTTT. This encodes CASRWPGNTIYF.

The genes are TRBV28 and TRBJ2-1, with 7 bases lining up with TRBD2. The germline gives CDR1 MDHEN, CDR2 SYDVKM. CDR3 length equals 12 residues. The junction had 9 bases not matched to a gene; V was cut back by 11 bases and J by 8 bases. The CDR3 bases are TGTGCCTCCTGCGGGGGTAAATATGAGCAGTTCTTC. Translation gives CASCGGKYEQFF. Full variable domain (rest looked up from reference TRBV28 and TRBJ2-1): DVKVTQSSRYLVKRTGEKVFLECVQDMDHENMFWYRQDPGLGLRLIYFSYDVKMKEKGDIPEGYSVSREKKERFSLILESASTNQTSMYLCASCGGKYEQFFGPGTRLTVL.

V is TRBV10-3 and J is TRBJ1-2; 7 positions match TRBD1. This CDR3 contains 14 residues. CDR1 and CDR2 (germline): ENHRY, SYGVKD. The V and J ends lost 3 bases and 4 bases, in that order; junction bases with no gene match: 5. CDR3 region: CAISDNTGAYGYTF. Written as DNA, the CDR3 is TGTGCCATCAGTGACAATACAGGGGCCTATGGCTACACCTTC.

The rearrangement links TRBV9 to TRBJ1-2; 7 positions match TRBD1. This CDR3 region has 13 residues. Germline CDR1 SGDLS, CDR2 YYNGEE. Unmatched junction bases numbered 0, after V lost 2 bases and J lost 2 bases. The CDR3: CASSVRGNYGYTF. For the CDR3, the DNA is TGTGCCAGCAGCGTCAGGGGGAACTATGGCTACACCTTC.

The V gene is TRBV29-1, the J gene TRBJ2-2, with D perhaps TRBD1 (5 bases). This CDR3 is built from 14 residues. Trimming left V 4 bases short and J 5 bases short, with 14 bases between. Germline V CDR1 and CDR2: SQVTM, ANQGSEA. CDR3 amino acids: CSVVSAGLTGELFF. DNA of the CDR3: TGCAGCGTTGTCTCGGCAGGGTTAACCGGGGAGCTGTTTTTT.

The chain links TRBV5-1 to TRBJ2-2; D remains unclear. This CDR3 has 14 residues. V gave up 0 bases and J gave up 6 bases, with 9 bases separating them. Germline CDR1 is SGHRS and CDR2 is YFSETQ. The CDR3 sequence: CASSLESRSGELFF. In DNA form, the CDR3 reads TGCGCCAGCAGCTTGGAGAGCCGGTCCGGGGAGCTGTTTTTT.

The rearrangement uses TRBV10-1 and TRBJ2-1; TRBD2 aligns across 11 bases. Germline V gene data show CDR1 as WNHNN and CDR2 as SYGVQD (reference sequence). The CDR3 spans 18 residues. The V and J ends lost 8 bases and 4 bases, in that order; junction bases with no gene match: 16. In DNA form, the CDR3 reads TGCGCCAGCTCTCCCAGCGCACTAGCGGGAGTGATATACAATGAGCAGTTCTTC. Its translation: CASSPSALAGVIYNEQFF.

CDR3 sequence reads: CAIRGERGDQETQYF. The CDR3 region has the DNA TGTGCCATCAGGGGGGAGCGGGGGGACCAAGAGACCCAGTACTTC. The chain is built from TRBV10-3 and TRBJ2-5, with 9 bases identical to TRBD2. Losses at the gene ends were 6 bases for V and 0 bases for J; bases not matched to a gene: 5. Germline CDR1 is ENHRY and CDR2 is SYGVKD. The CDR3 is 15 residues long.